This note documents a single T cell receptor (beta chain) sequence. Its antigen remains unknown. Through a sample-barcoded 5' primer and a J-beta primer mix, a second PCR was run for roughly 7 to 11 cycles. A 12-random-nucleotide template-switch adaptor tagged each cDNA molecule. TCRdb itself ran the 5' RACE reads through MiXCR, one entry per CDR3 protein. The sample holds about 830,000 distinct CDR3 sequences; 62% are singletons and the top ten take about a quarter. The source of the sample is a study of blood T cells in healthy people across ages. Study-wide results and limits: Donor CMV status was unknown, possibly confounding expanded clonotype changes.

Per individual sample, total RNA of at least 6 micrograms was extracted. This CDR3 has 14 amino acids. After removal of 2 bases from V and 7 bases from J, the junction contained 3 bases not matched to a gene. From germline, CDR1 is DFQATT and CDR2 SNEGSKA (reference sequence). Sequencing was carried out using blood. The chain is built from TRBV20-1 and TRBJ2-1, with 12 nucleotides matching TRBD2. This TCR derives from a man under 40 in good health. CDR3 bases: TGCAGTGCTAGACTAGCGGGGGGGCCTAATGAGCAGTTCTTC. Residues: CSARLAGGPNEQFF.